This T cell receptor (beta chain) was documented in a study of human T cells and chemical hapten exposure. This sample's time point: patch test 1, 2 weeks after DPC sensitization. Treatment defined: therapeutic diphenylcyclopropenone sensitization with weekly scalp DPC. V shed 6 bases and J shed 1 base, with 13 bases lying between them. CDR3 size: 15 residues. CDR1 and CDR2 (germline): WNHNN, SYGVQD (reference sequence). Only a few counts were recorded for this clonotype. Its antigen is still unknown. Study observations and caveats: Donors had alopecia, so their immune response may differ from healthy people's.

As processed by the authors: A typical sample had roughly 96,000 TCRs, with roughly 23,224 to 690,600 overall. MiXCR was run by TCRdb on the RACE reads, yielding one entry per CDR3 protein. The V and J calls were determined by TCRdb, not by the authors. The sample lists roughly 120,000 distinct CDR3 sequences, about 12% occurring once. The clonotype comes from a woman between 45 and 65 years old with alopecia areata. Some clones in this sample may be carry-over from other donors' samples. J is TRBJ1-5 and V is TRBV10-1, with D uncertain. Source: whole blood, taken in connection with sensitization to the hapten diphenylcyclopropenone (DPC). The CDR3 DNA reads as TGCGCCAGCAGGCCGCCCAAGTTAAGCAATCAGCCCCAGCATTTT. Its translation is CASRPPKLSNQPQHF.